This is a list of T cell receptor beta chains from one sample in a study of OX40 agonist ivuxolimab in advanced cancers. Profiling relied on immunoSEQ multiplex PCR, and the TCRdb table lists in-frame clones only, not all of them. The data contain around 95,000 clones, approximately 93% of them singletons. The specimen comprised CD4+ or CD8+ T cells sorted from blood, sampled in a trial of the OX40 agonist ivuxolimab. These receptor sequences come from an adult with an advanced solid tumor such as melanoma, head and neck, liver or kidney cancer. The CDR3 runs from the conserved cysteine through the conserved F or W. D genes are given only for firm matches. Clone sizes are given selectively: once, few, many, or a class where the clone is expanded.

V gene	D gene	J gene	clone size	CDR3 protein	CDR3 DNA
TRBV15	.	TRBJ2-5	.	CATSRGRETQYF	TGTGCCACCAGCAGAGGTAGAGAGACCCAGTACTTC
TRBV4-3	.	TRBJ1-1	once	CASSQEHGTEAFF	TGCGCCAGCAGCCAAGAACATGGCACTGAAGCTTTCTTT
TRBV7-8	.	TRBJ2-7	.	CASSLTGDPYEQYF	TGTGCCAGCAGCTTAACTGGGGACCCTTACGAGCAGTACTTC
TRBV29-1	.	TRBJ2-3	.	CSVESGTDTQYF	TGCAGCGTTGAATCGGGCACAGATACGCAGTATTTT
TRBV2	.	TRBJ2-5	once	CASRLREVFQETQYF	TGTGCCAGCCGATTACGTGAGGTATTCCAAGAGACCCAGTACTTC
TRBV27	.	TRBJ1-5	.	CASGRVLYQPQHF	TGTGCCAGCGGGCGGGTTCTCTACCAGCCCCAGCATTTT
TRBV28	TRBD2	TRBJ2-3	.	CASSIPGLAEYTDTQYF	TGTGCCAGCAGTATCCCGGGACTAGCGGAGTACACAGATACGCAGTATTTT
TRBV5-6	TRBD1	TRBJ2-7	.	CASSLSRGGTGSYEQYF	TGTGCCAGCAGCTTGTCGAGGGGGGGGACAGGGTCCTACGAGCAGTACTTC
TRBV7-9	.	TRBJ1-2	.	CASSLRGNGYTF	TGTGCCAGCAGCTTAAGAGGGAATGGCTACACCTTC
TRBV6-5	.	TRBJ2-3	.	CASLSVSTDTQYF	TGTGCCAGCCTCTCTGTGTCGACAGATACGCAGTATTTT
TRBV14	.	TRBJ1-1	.	CASSQEVPASNTEAFF	TGTGCCAGCAGCCAAGAAGTGCCGGCTTCCAACACTGAAGCTTTCTTT
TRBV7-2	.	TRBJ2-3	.	CASSPQTDTQYF	TGTGCCAGCAGCCCGCAGACAGATACGCAGTATTTT
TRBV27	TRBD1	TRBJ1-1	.	CASNLRTGGTEAFF	TGTGCCAGCAATCTACGGACAGGGGGTACTGAAGCTTTCTTT
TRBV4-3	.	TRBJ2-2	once	CASRDAVTRGTGELFF	TGCGCCAGCAGGGACGCCGTGACTCGTGGGACCGGGGAGCTGTTTTTT
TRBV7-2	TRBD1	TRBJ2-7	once	CASSLMPLPGQGESEQYF	TGTGCCAGCAGCTTAATGCCTCTGCCGGGACAGGGTGAGTCCGAGCAGTACTTC
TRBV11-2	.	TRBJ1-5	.	CASTLVGAGQPQHF	TGTGCCAGCACCCTAGTGGGGGCCGGGCAGCCCCAGCATTTT
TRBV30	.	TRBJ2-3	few	CAWSGYRLGNTQYF	TGTGCCTGGAGTGGCTACAGGCTCGGTAATACGCAGTATTTT
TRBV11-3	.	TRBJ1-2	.	CASGNVASGYTF	TGTGCCAGCGGAAATGTGGCAAGTGGCTACACCTTC
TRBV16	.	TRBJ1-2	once	CASSQFSGATSGYTF	TGTGCCAGCAGCCAATTTTCGGGAGCTACTAGTGGCTACACCTTC
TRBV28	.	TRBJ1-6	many	CASSLTGSPLHF	TGTGCCAGCAGTTTGACAGGTTCACCCCTCCACTTT
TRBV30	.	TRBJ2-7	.	CAWTRGSYEQYF	TGTGCCTGGACCAGGGGCTCCTACGAGCAGTACTTC
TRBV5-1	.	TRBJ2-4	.	CASSPNRERNIQYF	TGCGCCAGCAGCCCTAACAGGGAAAGAAACATTCAGTACTTC
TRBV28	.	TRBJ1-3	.	CASRGGGNTIYF	TGTGCCAGCAGGGGAGGTGGAAACACCATATATTTT
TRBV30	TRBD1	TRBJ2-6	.	CALGQGVAGANVLTF	TGTGCCTTGGGACAGGGAGTGGCTGGGGCCAACGTCCTGACTTTC
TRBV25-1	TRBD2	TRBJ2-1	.	CASSIAGGFSYNEQFF	TGTGCCAGCTCAATAGCGGGAGGCTTCTCCTACAATGAGCAGTTCTTC
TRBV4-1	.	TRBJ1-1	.	CASSQLHVVTEAFF	TGCGCCAGCAGCCAACTACACGTGGTCACTGAAGCTTTCTTT
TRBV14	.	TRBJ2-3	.	CASSPVGGTDTQYF	TGTGCCAGCAGCCCCGTTGGGGGCACAGATACGCAGTATTTT
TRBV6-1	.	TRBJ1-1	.	CASSLLRGDTEAFF	TGTGCCAGCAGCCTACTCCGGGGGGACACTGAAGCTTTCTTT
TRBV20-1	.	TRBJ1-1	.	CSASGVSEAFF	TGCAGTGCTAGTGGCGTCTCTGAAGCTTTCTTT
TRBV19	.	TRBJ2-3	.	CASSVSGRTDTQYF	TGTGCCAGTAGTGTTAGCGGACGCACAGATACGCAGTATTTT
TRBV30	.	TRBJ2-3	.	CAWSLSRVPDTQYF	TGTGCCTGGAGTCTTTCCCGGGTTCCAGATACGCAGTATTTT
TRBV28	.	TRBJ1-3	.	CASSFWEGNTIYF	TGTGCCAGCAGTTTTTGGGAAGGAAACACCATATATTTT
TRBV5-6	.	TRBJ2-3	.	CASTRIETSTDTQYF	TGTGCCAGCACCCGAATCGAGACCTCCACAGATACGCAGTATTTT
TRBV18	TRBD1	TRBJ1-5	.	CASSPEGTVYQPQHF	TGTGCCAGCTCACCAGAGGGGACAGTCTATCAGCCCCAGCATTTT
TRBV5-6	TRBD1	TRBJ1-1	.	CASSFAQGAWTEAFF	TGTGCCAGCAGCTTTGCCCAGGGGGCTTGGACTGAAGCTTTCTTT
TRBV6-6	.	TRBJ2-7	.	CASRNGGGSYEQYF	TGTGCCAGCAGAAATGGGGGTGGCTCCTACGAGCAGTACTTC
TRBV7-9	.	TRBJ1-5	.	CASSLVGYGQPQHF	TGTGCCAGCAGCTTAGTAGGGTATGGACAGCCCCAGCATTTT
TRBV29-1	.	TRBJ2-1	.	CSVAKLGIASDEQFF	TGCAGCGTCGCAAAACTAGGGATTGCCTCTGATGAGCAGTTCTTC